What follows describes a single TCR beta chain. The sample comes from a study of blood T cell repertoires in COVID-19. Overall study context: PBMCs, B-cell-depleted T cells, or T cells were the source of the cDNA or gDNA that made up the material.

Per germline, CDR1 SNHLY and CDR2 FYNNEI. V was shortened by 7 bases and J by 8 bases, with 9 bases between the two germline ends. There are 11 residues in the CDR3. The assay was immunoSEQ multiplex PCR, and TCRdb's table has in-frame clones only and misses some. Altogether approximately 170,000 clones are present, around four fifths being singletons, with the ten largest covering approximately 4.4%. The receptor comes from a woman between 45 and 65 years old who had recovered from COVID-19. The chain uses TRBV2 and TRBJ2-1, with D tentatively TRBD1 (6 bases). The specimen was PBMCs or T cells enriched from blood (not recorded which). CDR3 region: CASNNRDEQFF. DNA for the CDR3: TGTGCCAGCAACAACAGGGATGAGCAGTTCTTC.